The entry that follows covers one TCR beta chain sequence. As yet, its antigen is unknown. The data stem from a study of cytomegalovirus exposure and HLA in healthy donors. Trimming left V 1 base short and J 1 base short, with 17 bases between. CDR3 size: 18 residues. CDR1 SGHVS and CDR2 FQNEAQ come from the germline V gene. Study results and caveats: Per a later analysis, HLA-associated TCR beta chains showed more clonal expansion than other, equally common TCR beta chains. Common viral pathogens were later found to be apparently linked to several of the most significant clusters. It was in a later analysis that TCR association rates were seen to vary by HLA locus, highest for DRB1 and lowest for HLA-C. In a later analysis, productive TCRs from donors in an Asian-associated ancestry cluster reportedly carried fewer N-insertions than the cohort mean.

The PCR was carried out with 60 Vbeta primers and 13 Jbeta primers. Only in-frame clones appear in the TCRdb table, and some are missing; sequencing was by immunoSEQ multiplex PCR. Here the sample spans some 100,000 clones, around 74% being singletons. The chain couples TRBV7-8 to TRBJ2-1, with D possibly being TRBD1 (5 bases). Sequencing was performed on PBMCs. This TCR came from a male donor in good health and CMV-seropositive. For the CDR3, the DNA is TGTGCCAGCAGCTTAGTTCCTTTAGGGGCAACATCCTACAATGAGCAGTTCTTC. Translation gives CASSLVPLGATSYNEQFF.